These 25 T cell receptor beta chains share one sample of origin, sequenced in a study of regulatory T cells in long-lasting Graves disease (dated by TCRdb to the early 2020s). What this sample's time point label stands for: newly diagnosed GD, antithyroid drugs for less than 3 months. RNA was extracted from PBMCs in TRIzol for both TCR sequencing and RNA sequencing. The library was generated by multiplex PCR. The listed sequencing device is Illumina HiSeq 4000. CDR3 regions were amplified by Arm-PCR with iRepertoire HTBI primers to construct TCR beta libraries. The raw public data were reprocessed by TCRdb itself: fastp quality trimming at Q25, MiXCR clonotype calling, in-frame beta chains only. Merged by CDR3 protein, the rows form single entries marked with the most common genes and DNA. This sample gives about 500,000 distinct CDR3 sequences in total; around 15% of them show up just once. Of the sample, 12% is held by the ten largest clones.

The sample was also linked to a second study, of T cells in Graves' hyperthyroidism and ophthalmopathy.

Specimen: peripheral blood mononuclear cells (PBMCs), collected at new diagnosis, from a patient treated with antithyroid drugs. The receptors originated from a man aged 35 to 55 with Graves disease. Donor details come from another sample of the same person, matched by shared clones.

This clonotype was picked up many times. The CDR3 is CASTLGGTGELFF. For the CDR3, the DNA is TGTGCCAGCACCTTGGGGGGGACCGGGGAGCTGTTTTTT. V usage is TRBV7-2 and J usage is TRBJ2-2; TRBD2 matches at 7 bases. The CDR3 sequence is 13 residues long. From germline, CDR1 is SGHTA and CDR2 FQGNSA. Germline trimming cut 7 bases from V and 5 bases from J; bases unmatched to any gene: 4.

This clonotype was counted between two and nine times. The V gene is TRBV24-1, the J gene TRBJ1-5, with a possible D match to TRBD1 (5 bases). The CDR3 runs 15 residues. Germline V CDR1 and CDR2: KGHDR, SFDVKD. Trimming shortened V by 3 bases and J by 4 bases, and 12 bases separated the two germline ends. The CDR3 DNA reads TGTGCCACCAGTGATCCCAGGGTACCAAATCAGCCCCAGCATTTT. Translating it yields CATSDPRVPNQPQHF.

This clonotype was counted between two and nine times. The CDR3 DNA sequence: TGTGCCAGCAGCTTAGAAGACATCGGAAACACAGATACGCAGTATTTT. Translating it yields CASSLEDIGNTDTQYF. V gene TRBV7-9 combines with J gene TRBJ2-3; D gene uncertain. Trimming pared 1 base from V and 2 bases from J, leaving 13 bases between. Per the germline V gene, CDR1 is SEHNR and CDR2 is FQNEAQ (reference sequence). This CDR3 comprises 16 residues. Drawing the rest from reference TRBV7-9 and TRBJ2-3, the complete variable domain is DTGVSQNPRHKITKRGQNVTFRCDPISEHNRLYWYRQTLGQGPEFLTYFQNEAQLEKSRLLSDRFSAERPKGSFSTLEIQRTEQGDSAMYLCASSLEDIGNTDTQYFGPGTRLTVL.

The chain carries TRBV24-1 and TRBJ2-1, with 10 bases identical to TRBD2. The CDR3 covers 16 residues. Germline V gene data show CDR1 as KGHDR and CDR2 as SFDVKD. Germline trimming cut 4 bases from V and 4 bases from J; bases unmatched to any gene: 6. The CDR3 DNA is TGTGCCACCAGTGACAATAGCGGGAGGCGTTACAATGAGCAGTTCTTC. Its translation: CATSDNSGRRYNEQFF.

J is TRBJ2-7 and V is TRBV5-6; 13 bases are shared with TRBD2. After removal of 3 bases from V and 2 bases from J, the junction contained 2 bases not matched to a gene. This CDR3 region has 15 residues. From germline, CDR1 is SGHDT and CDR2 YYEEEE. The CDR3 loop reads CASSSGTSGAYEQYF. The CDR3, as DNA: TGTGCCAGCAGCTCCGGGACTAGCGGGGCCTACGAGCAGTACTTC.

This clonotype was counted ten times or more. This chain links TRBV30 with TRBJ2-1, with D hard to call. Per germline, CDR1 GTSNPN and CDR2 SVGIG (reference sequence). Trimming took 3 bases from V and 5 from J, leaving 20 bases between them. There are 16 residues in the CDR3. Here the CDR3 DNA reads TGTGCCTGGAGCACCCTCGCCTCGGGTCCAGACAATGAGCAGTTCTTC. Residues: CAWSTLASGPDNEQFF.

Ten or more counts support this clonotype. This chain joins TRBV28 and TRBJ2-7; 7 positions agree with TRBD1. The ends lost 6 bases at V and 5 bases at J; junction bases unmatched: 10. The CDR3 extends over 14 amino acids. The V gene's germline CDR1 is MDHEN and CDR2 SYDVKM. The CDR3 region has the DNA TGTGCCAGCAGGACCGGGACAGAAAGGCACGAGCAGTACTTC. It is translated as CASRTGTERHEQYF.

The table lists this clonotype with many counts. The chain carries TRBV3-1 and TRBJ2-1; 7 bases match TRBD2. The trim removed 0 bases at V and 5 bases at J, leaving 10 bases unmatched. There are 17 residues in the CDR3. Germline V gene lookup returns CDR1 LGHDT and CDR2 YNNKEL (reference sequence). The CDR3 nucleotides are TGTGCCAGCAGCCAAGATCCGGGACTACTCGCTAACAATGAGCAGTTCTTC. Its translation: CASSQDPGLLANNEQFF.

This clonotype was recorded many times. V gene TRBV18 combines with J gene TRBJ2-7; 7 bases align to TRBD2. Germline trimming cut 3 bases from V and 2 bases from J; bases unmatched to any gene: 4. CDR1 and CDR2 from the germline V gene are KGHSH and LQKENI. The CDR3 has 14 residues. The CDR3 bases are TGTGCCAGCTCACCCGAGCGGGGACCCTACGAGCAGTACTTC. Residues: CASSPERGPYEQYF.

The gene calls are TRBV5-4 and TRBJ2-7; D unclear. V lost 0 bases and J lost 7, with 8 bases in between. Germline lookup yields CDR1 SGHNT and CDR2 YYREEE (reference sequence). The CDR3 is 12 residues long. CDR3 bases: TGTGCCAGCAGCTTGGATACGTGGGAGCAGTACTTC. Translating it yields CASSLDTWEQYF.

This clonotype has ten or more counts. The chain is built from TRBV6-5 and TRBJ2-5, with TRBD2 as a possible D gene (5 bases). In germline, CDR1 is MNHEY, CDR2 SVGAGI. V lost 4 bases and J 5 bases, leaving 14 bases between the germline ends. CDR3 length: 14 residues. As DNA, the CDR3 is TGTGCCAGCAGTTCGGGGATCCGAGGGGAGACCCAGTACTTC. It yields the protein CASSSGIRGETQYF.

This clonotype was seen a few times. The V gene is TRBV5-1, the J gene TRBJ1-5, with D perhaps TRBD1 (6 bases). Per the germline V gene, CDR1 is SGHRS and CDR2 is YFSETQ. The CDR3 covers 15 residues. The V end was cut by 1 base, the J end by 7 bases, with 15 bases between. For the CDR3, the DNA is TGCGCCAGCAGCTTGACCGGGCAGGACAGACAGCCCCAGCATTTT. Translated: CASSLTGQDRQPQHF.

This clonotype was observed at least ten times. V gene TRBV28 combines with J gene TRBJ1-1; 9 bases line up with TRBD1. J lost 3 bases, V lost 3 bases, and 8 bases had no gene match. CDR1 MDHEN and CDR2 SYDVKM come from the germline V gene. The CDR3 covers 16 residues. CDR3: CASSFLQGASYTEAFF. CDR3 nucleotide sequence: TGTGCCAGCAGTTTCTTACAGGGGGCTTCGTACACTGAAGCTTTCTTT.

This clonotype was detected many times. This chain links TRBV28 with TRBJ1-2, with D unresolved. The V gene's germline CDR1 is MDHEN and CDR2 SYDVKM. The ends were cut back, 7 bases at V and 0 bases at J, with 9 bases in the middle. This CDR3 spans 13 amino acids. CDR3: CASTLMANYGYTF. The CDR3 nucleotides read TGTGCCAGCACCTTGATGGCTAACTATGGCTACACCTTC.

The J gene is TRBJ2-1, the V gene TRBV5-1; 10 bases fit TRBD2. The CDR3 has 17 amino acids. Germline CDR1 reads SGHRS; CDR2 reads YFSETQ. J gave up 5 bases and V 0 bases, and 8 bases lay outside the gene matches. Here the CDR3 DNA reads TGCGCCAGCAGCTTGGAACCAGCGGGAGGGTACAACAATGAGCAGTTCTTC. It specifies CASSLEPAGGYNNEQFF.

The genes are TRBV24-1 and TRBJ2-3, with 7 bases lining up with TRBD2. This CDR3 has 15 residues. Looked up from germline, CDR1 is KGHDR and CDR2 is SFDVKD. Trimming at V came to 3 bases and at J to 4 bases, leaving 6 bases not matched to a gene. CDR3 in DNA: TGTGCCACCAGTGATCCGGGGGGTCCCGCAGATACGCAGTATTTT. Translating it yields CATSDPGGPADTQYF.

This clonotype occurred many times. The J gene is TRBJ1-5, the V gene TRBV20-1; possibly TRBD1 for D (5 bases). Germline CDR1 reads DFQATT; CDR2 reads SNEGSKA (reference sequence). V was clipped by 5 bases and J by 3 bases, with 11 bases between them. This CDR3 spans 13 amino acids. The CDR3 protein is CSARDRNNQPQHF. DNA for the CDR3: TGCAGTGCTCGGGACCGGAACAATCAGCCCCAGCATTTT.

This clonotype appeared a few times. The chain combines TRBV7-2 with TRBJ1-5, with a weak D call TRBD1 (6 bases). Germline CDR1 and CDR2: SGHTA and FQGNSA. The length of the CDR3 is 13 residues. V was shortened by 1 base and J by 12 bases, with 13 bases between the two germline ends. The CDR3, as DNA: TGTGCCAGCAGCTTAGTCAGGGGCAGGGTCCAGCATTTT. Amino acids: CASSLVRGRVQHF.

The sample holds many counts of this clonotype. This chain joins TRBV11-2 and TRBJ1-1; possibly TRBD1 for D (6 bases). Per the germline V gene, CDR1 is SGHAT and CDR2 is FQNNGV. The CDR3 extends over 15 amino acids. Deletions cut 0 bases from V and 7 bases from J, with 15 bases between. CDR3 in amino acids: CASSLEAGAHGEAFF. The CDR3 DNA follows: TGTGCCAGCAGCTTAGAGGCAGGGGCGCATGGTGAAGCTTTCTTT.

The V gene is TRBV9, the J gene TRBJ2-2, with a tentative D call TRBD2 (6 bases). V lost 3 bases and J lost 4, with 16 bases in between. Germline CDR1 and CDR2: SGDLS and YYNGEE. CDR3 length: 16 residues. Here the CDR3 DNA reads TGTGCCAGCAGCGAGAGGCTAGCGTCACTCACCGGGGAGCTGTTTTTT. It codes for CASSERLASLTGELFF.

This clonotype was seen a handful of times. In DNA form, the CDR3 reads TGTGCCAGCAGTACTACCGGGACTAGGTCCTACGAGCAGTACTTC. Translating gives CASSTTGTRSYEQYF. This chain connects TRBV6-1 to TRBJ2-7; TRBD2 matches at 8 bases. The CDR3 has 15 amino acids. V dropped 5 bases and J dropped 1; count of bases not matched to a gene: 7. The V gene's germline CDR1 is MNHNS and CDR2 SASEGT.

This clonotype was seen at least ten times. One end of the junction fails to match germline, which may point to a read error. This rearrangement joins TRBV5-1 to TRBJ2-1, with D unresolved. The germline CDR1 and CDR2 sequences are SGHRS and YFSETQ. This CDR3 comprises 13 residues. The CDR3 bases are TGTGCCAGCAGCTTAGATGGCTACAATGAGCAGTTCTTC. This sequence encodes CASSLDGYNEQFF.

This clonotype was seen a few times. CDR3 DNA: TGTGCCAGCAGTGAATCAGATATACCGGGACTAGTCACCTACGAGCAGTACTTC. Protein product: CASSESDIPGLVTYEQYF. The V call is TRBV6-1, the J call TRBJ2-7; 8 bases map to TRBD2. The length of the CDR3 is 18 residues. Germline V gene sequence: CDR1 MNHNS, CDR2 SASEGT. The junction had 14 bases not matched to a gene; V was cut back by 2 bases and J by 2 bases.

This clonotype was detected ten times or more. The rearrangement uses TRBV10-3 and TRBJ2-7, with D perhaps being TRBD1 or TRBD2 (5 bases each). V was clipped by 6 bases and J by 6 bases, with 15 bases between them. The germline gives CDR1 ENHRY, CDR2 SYGVKD. This CDR3 comprises 13 residues. CDR3: CAIRASGPPEQYF. CDR3 nucleotide sequence: TGTGCCATCAGGGCTTCGGGGCCTCCCGAGCAGTACTTC.

This clonotype was counted at least ten times. The chain employs TRBV28 and TRBJ1-2, with D maybe TRBD1 (6 bases). V was shortened by 5 bases and J by 5 bases, with 18 bases between the two germline ends. Germline CDR1 reads MDHEN; CDR2 reads SYDVKM. The CDR3 runs 15 residues. The CDR3 DNA reads TGTGCCAGCAGTGTCTCAACAGGGAACCCATATGGCTACACCTTC. Encoded protein: CASSVSTGNPYGYTF.